This TCR beta chain was identified in a study of blood T cell repertoires in COVID-19 (TCRdb year 2020). As for the study more broadly: Samples covering the acute and convalescent phases of COVID-19 were provided by collaborators in the United States, Italy and Spain. The material from the prospective study consisted of cDNA or gDNA derived from T cells, B-cell-depleted T cells, or PBMCs. Subjects who had been exposed to COVID-19, were actively infected with it, or had recovered from it provided the deeply sampled blood TCRbeta repertoires that made up the dataset. The repertoires were released in a freely available public database meant as a resource for research on the immune response to SARS-CoV-2. The samples were drawn from the first 160 participants of the ongoing ImmuneRACE study and from more than 1,000 subjects provided by 6 global collaborators. Nearly every sample came with metadata listing a de-identified subject ID, COVID-19 status, age in years and sex. Where available, HLA class I and class II types were taken from metadata supplied by the sample provider and were not determined by assay-based typing.

The collaborating institutions used their own protocols to collect whole blood in K2EDTA tubes. For TCRbeta analysis, collaborators shipped samples in one of three forms: frozen whole blood, isolated PBMCs, or DNA extracted from either of those sample types. TCRbeta CDR3 regions were amplified from genomic DNA using the immunoSEQ Assay, a bias-controlled multiplex PCR. In the paper's pipeline: Nucleated cell counts per sample were estimated from amplification of reference gene primers within the assay. To quantify the absolute abundance of each unique TCRbeta CDR3 rearrangement, sequence reads were collapsed and filtered. For each sample, productive Simpson clonality was calculated as the square root of Simpson's diversity index across productive rearrangements. The clones in this table, taken by TCRdb from immuneACCESS, are in-frame only. Not every clone is retained; where verified, under half of the shortfall comes from an unresolved V gene, and the cause of the rest is unknown. V, J and clone size are taken as reported in that table, and D and trimming were inferred from the DNA itself. The sample table holds approximately 130,000 clones, of which more than 70% were seen once. The top ten clones comprise 3% to 5% of the sample.

What the work shows at the level of the full study, not this receptor alone: The quantity of clinical and demographic metadata differed by source and by participant and was supplied without curation.

As regards this clone: Its antigen is unknown. No base quality values were provided; no much bigger clone lies one nucleotide off. In the same sample, other DNA sequences code for this CDR3.

The receptor's source is a man in his sixties with acute or convalescent COVID-19. The specimen sequenced was peripheral blood.

Here the CDR3 is given as CASSLGGRNEQYF. The DNA sequence is TGTGCCAGCAGTTTGGGCGGGAGAAACGAGCAGTACTTC. The V and J segments used are TRBV12-3 or TRBV12-4 and TRBJ2-7; 7 central bases correspond to TRBD2. The CDR3, cysteine through phenylalanine, is 13 amino acids long. CDR3 DNA only is kept here, 39 bases in frame from base 1. From V the trimming removes 3 bases and from J it removes 5 bases, while the gene matches leave 4 bases of the junction unaccounted for.